This T cell receptor (beta chain) was recovered during a study of molecular identifiers for immune sequencing clone quantification. Study-level results: Highly expanded clone sizes could be underestimated through barcode sharing by identical TCR molecules.

The CDR3 sequence is 18 residues long. Per germline, CDR1 LGHDT and CDR2 YNNKEL (reference sequence). J was trimmed by 1 base and V by 4 bases; bases with no gene match: 15. This clonotype was detected a few times. Its cognate antigen is unknown. The CD8+CD4-CCR7+CD45RA+ phenotype defined the sorted naive CD8 T cells. TCRdb redid the calling of the PCR reads with MiXCR, one entry per CDR3 protein. The sample holds 350,000 or so distinct CDR3 sequences; 20% to 25% are singletons and the top ten take under 0.95%. J is TRBJ1-1 and V is TRBV3-1; 7 nucleotides line up with TRBD1. The TCR sequence derives from a human donor in good health. Some libraries in this study had Jurkat cell RNA spiked in. Material for sequencing was naive CD8+ T cells from blood, with Jurkat cell RNA spiked in. The subset here: FACS-sorted CD8+CD4-CCR7+CD45RA+ naive T cells. The CDR3: CASSPRQGVVPKNTEAFF. In DNA form, the CDR3 reads TGTGCCAGCAGCCCTAGACAGGGAGTCGTGCCCAAGAACACTGAAGCTTTCTTT.